Listed here is a single TCR beta chain. The data were produced by immunoSEQ multiplex PCR, yet TCRdb's version contains in-frame clones alone and is incomplete. The sample carries around 300,000 clones, just over 85% recorded once. The data belong to a study of blood T cell repertoires in COVID-19. Study as a whole: The samples span acute and convalescent COVID-19 from the United States, Italy and Spain. PBMCs, B-cell-depleted T cells, or T cells provided the cDNA or gDNA that made up the material.

CDR3 length: 15 amino acids. CDR1 and CDR2 from the germline V gene are KGHDR and SFDVKD. The J segment lost 8 bases and the V segment lost 3 bases, leaving 7 bases of the junction unmatched. The chain couples TRBV24-1 to TRBJ1-4; TRBD1 matches at 8 bases. This receptor was obtained from a woman in her twenties or thirties with active or convalescent COVID-19. Material for sequencing was peripheral blood. DNA of the CDR3: TGTGCCACCAGTGATCCTATGACAGGGGAGGAAAAACTGTTTTTT. The encoded protein is CATSDPMTGEEKLFF.